This TCR beta chain was retrieved from a study of blood T cell repertoires in COVID-19. Looking at the study overall: Samples of COVID-19 (acute and convalescent) were obtained from the United States, Italy and Spain. From T cells, B-cell-depleted T cells, or PBMCs came the material, which was cDNA or gDNA.

Original analysis: Reference gene primer amplification gave nucleated cell count estimates. The repertoire was sequenced with immunoSEQ multiplex PCR; TCRdb's copy has only in-frame clones and lacks some. V, J and clone size derive from that table, while D and trimming were established from the DNA sequence. This sample yields tens of thousands of clones, of which 75% to 85% are seen a single time; less than 15% belongs to the top ten. The germline V gene encodes CDR1 LNHDA and CDR2 SQIVND (reference sequence). The CDR3 extends over 14 amino acids. The V gene lost 3 bases and the J gene lost 4 bases, with 12 bases spanning the gap.

The sample comprised peripheral blood. The chain recombines TRBV19 with TRBJ1-2; D gene ambiguous. The sequence was collected from a human donor in a cohort sampled during active COVID-19. The CDR3 nucleotides read TGTGCCAGTAGTATGGCAGGCAACGTCTATGGCTACACCTTC. Protein sequence: CASSMAGNVYGYTF.